This T cell receptor beta chain came from a study of early T cells in non-severe SARS-CoV-2 infection. Overall study results and limits: Anti-spike CD8 responses were favored in VDJdb matching, and private and CD4 specificities were missed.

Germline-derived CDR1 and CDR2 are MNHEY and SMNVEV (reference sequence). V lost 5 bases and J 0 bases, leaving 14 bases between the germline ends. This CDR3 region has 16 residues. Attachment of unique molecular identifiers to individual cDNA molecules was performed. TCRdb analysed the 5' RACE reads with MiXCR anew, one entry per CDR3 protein. The table shows tens of thousands of distinct CDR3 sequences, with 5.8% occurring only once. At least ten counts were recorded for this clonotype. The antigen remains undetermined. The receptor was isolated from an adult who was a healthcare worker with PCR-confirmed SARS-CoV-2 infection or an uninfected control (not recorded which). The rearrangement joins TRBV27 to TRBJ2-1, with D maybe TRBD2 (6 bases). Sequencing input: whole blood. CDR3 amino acids: CASSLRGLYSYNEQFF. The CDR3 DNA reads TGTGCCAGCAGTCTACGAGGACTATACTCCTACAATGAGCAGTTCTTC.